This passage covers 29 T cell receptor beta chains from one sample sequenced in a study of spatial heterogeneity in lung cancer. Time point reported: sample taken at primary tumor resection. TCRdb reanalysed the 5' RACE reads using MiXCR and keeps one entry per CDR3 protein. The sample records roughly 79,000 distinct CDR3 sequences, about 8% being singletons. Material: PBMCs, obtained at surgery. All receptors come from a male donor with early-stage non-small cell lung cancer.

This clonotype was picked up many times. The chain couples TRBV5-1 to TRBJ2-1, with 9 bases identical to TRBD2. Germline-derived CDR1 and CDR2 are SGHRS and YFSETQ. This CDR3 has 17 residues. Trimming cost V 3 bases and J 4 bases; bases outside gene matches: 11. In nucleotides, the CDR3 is TGCGCCAGCAGCTGGGCTGGGGCTAGCGGGGTTTACAATGAGCAGTTCTTC. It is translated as CASSWAGASGVYNEQFF.

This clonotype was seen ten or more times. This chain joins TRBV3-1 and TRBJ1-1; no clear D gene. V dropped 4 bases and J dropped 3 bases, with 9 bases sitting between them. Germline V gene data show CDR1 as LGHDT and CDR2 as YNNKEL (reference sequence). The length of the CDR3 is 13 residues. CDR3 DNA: TGTGCCAGCAGCCCCCGACGGTACACTGAAGCTTTCTTT. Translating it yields CASSPRRYTEAFF. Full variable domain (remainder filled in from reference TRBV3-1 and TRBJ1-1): DTAVSQTPKYLVTQMGNDKSIKCEQNLGHDTMYWYKQDSKKFLKIMFSYNNKELIINETVPNRFSPKSPDKAHLNLHINSLELGDSAVYFCASSPRRYTEAFFGQGTRLTVV.

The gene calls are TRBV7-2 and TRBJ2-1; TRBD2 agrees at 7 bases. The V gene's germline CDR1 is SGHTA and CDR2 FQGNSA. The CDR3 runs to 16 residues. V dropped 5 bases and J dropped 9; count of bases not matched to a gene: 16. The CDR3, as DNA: TGTGCCAGCAGCCCTAGTAGGCCGGCCTCGGGGGGTGAGCAGTTCTTC. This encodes CASSPSRPASGGEQFF.

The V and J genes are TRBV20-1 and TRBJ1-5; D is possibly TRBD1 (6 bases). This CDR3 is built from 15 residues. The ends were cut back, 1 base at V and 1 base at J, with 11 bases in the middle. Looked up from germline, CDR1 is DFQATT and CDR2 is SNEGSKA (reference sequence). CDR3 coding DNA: TGCAGTGCTAGAGGAGGGGGTAGGAGCAATCAGCCCCAGCATTTT. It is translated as CSARGGGRSNQPQHF.

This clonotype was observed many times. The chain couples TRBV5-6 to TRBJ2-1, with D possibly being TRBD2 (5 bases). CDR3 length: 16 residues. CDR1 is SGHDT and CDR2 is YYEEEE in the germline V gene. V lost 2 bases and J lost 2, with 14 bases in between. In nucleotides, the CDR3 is TGTGCCAGCAGCTTAGACTTACGAGGGCCCTACAATGAGCAGTTCTTC. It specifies CASSLDLRGPYNEQFF.

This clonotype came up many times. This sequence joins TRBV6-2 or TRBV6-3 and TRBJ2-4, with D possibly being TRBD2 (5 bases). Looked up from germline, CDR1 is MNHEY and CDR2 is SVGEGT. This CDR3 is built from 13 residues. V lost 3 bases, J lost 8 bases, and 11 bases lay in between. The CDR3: CASSYLMRDIQYF. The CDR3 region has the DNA TGTGCCAGCAGTTATTTGATGAGGGACATTCAGTACTTC.

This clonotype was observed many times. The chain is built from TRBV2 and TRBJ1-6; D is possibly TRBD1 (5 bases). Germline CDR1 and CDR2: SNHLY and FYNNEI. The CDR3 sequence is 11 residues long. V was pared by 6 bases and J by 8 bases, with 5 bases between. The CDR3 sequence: CASSRDSPLHF. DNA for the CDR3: TGTGCCAGCAGCAGGGATTCACCCCTCCACTTT. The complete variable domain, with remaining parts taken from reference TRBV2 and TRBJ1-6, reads EPEVTQTPSHQVTQMGQEVILRCVPISNHLYFYWYRQILGQKVEFLVSFYNNEISEKSEIFDDQFSVERPDGSNFTLKIRSTKLEDSAMYFCASSRDSPLHFGNGTRLTVT.

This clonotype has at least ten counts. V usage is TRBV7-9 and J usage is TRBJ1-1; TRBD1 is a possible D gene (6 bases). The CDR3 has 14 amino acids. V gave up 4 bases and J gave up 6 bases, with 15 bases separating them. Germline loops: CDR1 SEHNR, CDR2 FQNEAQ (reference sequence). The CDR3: CASSSWGAKAEAFF. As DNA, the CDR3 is TGTGCCAGCAGCTCGTGGGGGGCTAAGGCTGAAGCTTTCTTT.

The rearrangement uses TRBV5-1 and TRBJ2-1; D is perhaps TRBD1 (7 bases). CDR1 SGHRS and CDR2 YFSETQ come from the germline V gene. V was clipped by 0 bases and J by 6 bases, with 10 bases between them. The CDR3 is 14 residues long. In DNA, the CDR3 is TGCGCCAGCAGCTTGGACAGGGGAGGCAATGAGCAGTTCTTC. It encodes CASSLDRGGNEQFF.

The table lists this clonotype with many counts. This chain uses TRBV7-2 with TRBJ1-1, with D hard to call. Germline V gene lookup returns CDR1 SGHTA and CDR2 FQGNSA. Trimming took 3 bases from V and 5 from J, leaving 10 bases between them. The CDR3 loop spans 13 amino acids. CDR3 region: CASSLGSMTEAFF. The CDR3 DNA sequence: TGTGCCAGCAGCTTGGGCTCTATGACTGAAGCTTTCTTT.

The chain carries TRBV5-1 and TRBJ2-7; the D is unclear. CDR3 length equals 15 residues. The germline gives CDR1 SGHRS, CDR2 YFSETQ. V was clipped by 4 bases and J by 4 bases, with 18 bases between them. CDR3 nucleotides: TGCGCCAGCAGCGATGGACCGGGCCTTAGTTACGAGCAGTACTTC. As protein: CASSDGPGLSYEQYF.

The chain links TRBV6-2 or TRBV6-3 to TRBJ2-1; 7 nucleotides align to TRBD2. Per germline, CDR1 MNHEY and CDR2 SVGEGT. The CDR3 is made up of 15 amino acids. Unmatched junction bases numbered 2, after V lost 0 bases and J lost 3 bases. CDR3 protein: CASSYSSGGYNEQFF. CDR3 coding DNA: TGTGCCAGCAGTTACTCCTCGGGGGGCTACAATGAGCAGTTCTTC.

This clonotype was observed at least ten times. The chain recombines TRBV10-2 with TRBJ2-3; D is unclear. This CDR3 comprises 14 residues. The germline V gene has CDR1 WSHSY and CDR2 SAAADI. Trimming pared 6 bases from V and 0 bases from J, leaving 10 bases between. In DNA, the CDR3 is TGCGCCAGCAGCGTAGCCTGGAGCACAGATACGCAGTATTTT. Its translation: CASSVAWSTDTQYF.

CDR3 region: CASSYSSDTGELFF. The CDR3 DNA reads as TGTGCCAGCAGTTACTCTAGCGACACCGGGGAGCTGTTTTTT. This sequence joins TRBV6-2 or TRBV6-3 and TRBJ2-2; possibly TRBD2 for D (5 bases). V was cut by 0 bases and J by 3 bases, with 5 bases left in between. This CDR3 is 14 amino acids long. The germline CDR1 and CDR2 sequences are MNHEY and SVGEGT.

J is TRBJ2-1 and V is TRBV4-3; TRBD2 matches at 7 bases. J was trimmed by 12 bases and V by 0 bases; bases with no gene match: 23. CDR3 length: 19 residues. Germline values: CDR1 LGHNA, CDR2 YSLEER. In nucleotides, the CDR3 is TGCGCCAGCAGCCAAGAGTTGAGTATCGGGGCGGGAGTATTAGATGGGCAGTTCTTC. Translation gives CASSQELSIGAGVLDGQFF.

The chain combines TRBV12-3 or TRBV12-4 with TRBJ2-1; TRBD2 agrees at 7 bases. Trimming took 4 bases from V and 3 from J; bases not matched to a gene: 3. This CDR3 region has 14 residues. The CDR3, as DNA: TGTGCCAGCAGTTCCGGACTAGACTACAATGAGCAGTTCTTC. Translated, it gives CASSSGLDYNEQFF.

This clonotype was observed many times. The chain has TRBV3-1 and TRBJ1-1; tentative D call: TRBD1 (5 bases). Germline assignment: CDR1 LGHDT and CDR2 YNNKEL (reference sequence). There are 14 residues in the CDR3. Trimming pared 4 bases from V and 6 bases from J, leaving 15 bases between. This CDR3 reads CASSPGTTGAEAFF. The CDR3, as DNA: TGTGCCAGCAGCCCCGGGACTACGGGGGCTGAAGCTTTCTTT.

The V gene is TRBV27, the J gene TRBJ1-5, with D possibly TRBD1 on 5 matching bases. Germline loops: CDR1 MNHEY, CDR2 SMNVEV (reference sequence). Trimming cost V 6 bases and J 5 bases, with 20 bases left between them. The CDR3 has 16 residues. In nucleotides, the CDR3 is TGTGCCAGCAGGCCACTCGTCTTTGGGGCCGATCAGCCCCAGCATTTT. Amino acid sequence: CASRPLVFGADQPQHF.

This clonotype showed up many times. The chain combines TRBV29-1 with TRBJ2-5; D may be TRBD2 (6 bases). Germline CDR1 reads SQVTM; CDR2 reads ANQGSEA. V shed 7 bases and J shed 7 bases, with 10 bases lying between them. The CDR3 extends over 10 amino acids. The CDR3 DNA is TGCAGCGGGACCGGGGGGACCCAGTACTTC. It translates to CSGTGGTQYF.

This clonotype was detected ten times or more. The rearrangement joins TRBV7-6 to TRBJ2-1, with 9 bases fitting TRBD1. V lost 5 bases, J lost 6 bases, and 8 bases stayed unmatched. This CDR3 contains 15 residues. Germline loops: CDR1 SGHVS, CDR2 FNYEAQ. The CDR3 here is CASSEGGTGINEQFF. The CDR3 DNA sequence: TGTGCCAGCAGCGAAGGCGGGACAGGGATCAATGAGCAGTTCTTC.

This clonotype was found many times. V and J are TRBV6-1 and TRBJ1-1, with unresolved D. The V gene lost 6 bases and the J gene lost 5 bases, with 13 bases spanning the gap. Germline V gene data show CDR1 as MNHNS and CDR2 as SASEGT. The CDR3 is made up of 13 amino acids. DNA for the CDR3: TGTGCCAGCAGGAAGACGGTAGATACTGAAGCTTTCTTT. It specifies CASRKTVDTEAFF.

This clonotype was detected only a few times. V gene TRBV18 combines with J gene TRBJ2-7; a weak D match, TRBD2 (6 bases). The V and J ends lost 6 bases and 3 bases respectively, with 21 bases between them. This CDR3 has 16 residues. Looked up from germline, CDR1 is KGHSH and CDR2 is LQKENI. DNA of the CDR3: TGTGCCAGCTCGGCTCTATCGGGAGTCGGTCACTACGAGCAGTACTTC. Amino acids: CASSALSGVGHYEQYF.

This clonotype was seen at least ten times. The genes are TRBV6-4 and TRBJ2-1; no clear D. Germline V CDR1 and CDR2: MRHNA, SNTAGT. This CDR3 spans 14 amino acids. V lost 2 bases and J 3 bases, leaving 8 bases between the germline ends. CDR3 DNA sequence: TGTGCCAGCAGTGACGGGAATCGCTACAATGAGCAGTTCTTC. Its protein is CASSDGNRYNEQFF.

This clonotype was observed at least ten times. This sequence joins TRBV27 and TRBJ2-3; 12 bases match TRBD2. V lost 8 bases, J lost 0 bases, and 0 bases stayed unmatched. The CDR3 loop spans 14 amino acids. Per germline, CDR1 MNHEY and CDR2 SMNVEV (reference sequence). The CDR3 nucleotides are TGTGCCAGCGGGACTAGCGGGAGCACAGATACGCAGTATTTT. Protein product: CASGTSGSTDTQYF.

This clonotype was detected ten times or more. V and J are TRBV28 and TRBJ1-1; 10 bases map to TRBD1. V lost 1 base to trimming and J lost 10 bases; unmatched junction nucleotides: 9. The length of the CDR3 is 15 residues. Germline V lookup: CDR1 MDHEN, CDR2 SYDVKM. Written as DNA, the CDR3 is TGTGCCAGCAGTTTATTAGTGACAGGGGGCGACGTAGCTTTCTTT. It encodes CASSLLVTGGDVAFF.

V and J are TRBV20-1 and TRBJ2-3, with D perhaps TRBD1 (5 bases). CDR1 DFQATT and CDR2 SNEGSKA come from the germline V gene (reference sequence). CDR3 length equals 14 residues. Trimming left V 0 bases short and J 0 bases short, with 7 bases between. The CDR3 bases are TGCAGTGCTAGAGACAGGGCTAGCACAGATACGCAGTATTTT. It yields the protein CSARDRASTDTQYF.

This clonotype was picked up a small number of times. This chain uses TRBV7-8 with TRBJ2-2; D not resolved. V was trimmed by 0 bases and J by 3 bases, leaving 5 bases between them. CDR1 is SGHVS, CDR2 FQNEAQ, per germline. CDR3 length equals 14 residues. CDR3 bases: TGTGCCAGCAGCTTAGCGTCTTACACCGGGGAGCTGTTTTTT. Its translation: CASSLASYTGELFF.

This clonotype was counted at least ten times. CDR3 coding DNA: TGTGCCAGCAGCTTAGGCGGTGGGGATCAGCCCCAGCATTTT. Translation gives CASSLGGGDQPQHF. This chain joins TRBV7-9 and TRBJ1-5, with D uncertain. V was shortened by 1 base and J by 5 bases, with 9 bases between the two germline ends. Germline V gene sequence: CDR1 SEHNR, CDR2 FQNEAQ (reference sequence). The CDR3 is made up of 14 amino acids.

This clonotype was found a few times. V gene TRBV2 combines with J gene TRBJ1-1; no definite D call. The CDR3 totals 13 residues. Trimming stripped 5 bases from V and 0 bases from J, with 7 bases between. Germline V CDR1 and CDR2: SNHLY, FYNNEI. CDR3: CASSTALNTEAFF. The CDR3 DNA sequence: TGTGCCAGCAGTACTGCCCTGAACACTGAAGCTTTCTTT.